What follows is one T cell receptor beta chain and its context. Autoimmune disease history or systemic immunosuppression led to patient exclusion. These data belong to a study of OX40 agonist ivuxolimab in advanced cancers. Study as a whole: The study gave patients intravenous ivuxolimab at 0.01 to 10 mg/kg every 2 weeks. Patients with prior anti-PD-1, anti-PD-L1 or anti-CTLA-4 therapy were eligible; roughly 40% had some.

Clones were sequenced by immunoSEQ multiplex PCR, and TCRdb holds only the in-frame ones, with some missing. The sample lists about 64,000 clones; about four fifths were seen once. Specimen: CD4+ or CD8+ T cells sorted from blood, collected in a trial of the OX40 agonist ivuxolimab. This TCR came from an adult with an advanced solid tumor such as melanoma, head and neck, liver or kidney cancer.

DNA of the CDR3: TGTGCCAGCAGCCAAGGTAGTAGGGGGGCTAATGGCTACACCTTC. Encoded protein: CASSQGSRGANGYTF. This chain joins TRBV4-2 and TRBJ1-2; a weak D match, TRBD1 (6 bases). This CDR3 region has 15 residues. V was pared by 1 base and J by 6 bases, with 15 bases between. Germline loops: CDR1 LGHNA, CDR2 YNFKEQ.